This T cell receptor beta chain was captured in a study of blood T cell repertoires in COVID-19. Study-level information: Samples representing acute and convalescent COVID-19 were sourced from the United States, Italy and Spain. T cells, B-cell-depleted T cells, or PBMCs supplied cDNA or gDNA.

This CDR3 has 13 amino acids. Trimming took 2 bases from V and 7 from J, leaving 11 bases between them. Germline CDR1 MRHNA, CDR2 SNTAGT. Generated by immunoSEQ multiplex PCR, the TCRdb table keeps only in-frame clones and is missing some. Of around 100,000 clones in the sample, about 90% were seen once. This chain uses TRBV6-4 with TRBJ1-2; weak D call: TRBD1 (5 bases). The source of this sequence is a man in his fifties with acute or convalescent COVID-19. The sample was peripheral blood. The CDR3: CASSDRTLGGYTF. The CDR3 DNA sequence: TGTGCCAGCAGTGACCGGACATTAGGTGGCTACACCTTC.